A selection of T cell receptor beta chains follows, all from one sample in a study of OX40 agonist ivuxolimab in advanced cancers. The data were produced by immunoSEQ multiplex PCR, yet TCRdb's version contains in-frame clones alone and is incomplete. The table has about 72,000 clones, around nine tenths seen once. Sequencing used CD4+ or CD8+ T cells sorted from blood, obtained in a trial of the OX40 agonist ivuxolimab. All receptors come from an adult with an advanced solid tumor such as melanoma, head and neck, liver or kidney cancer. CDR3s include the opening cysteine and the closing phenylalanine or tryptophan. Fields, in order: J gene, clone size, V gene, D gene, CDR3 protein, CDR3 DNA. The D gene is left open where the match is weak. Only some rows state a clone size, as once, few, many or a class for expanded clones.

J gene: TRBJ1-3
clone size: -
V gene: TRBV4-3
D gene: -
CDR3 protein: CASSQDTGQHGNTIYF
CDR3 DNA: TGCGCCAGCAGCCAAGATACCGGACAGCATGGAAACACCATATATTTT

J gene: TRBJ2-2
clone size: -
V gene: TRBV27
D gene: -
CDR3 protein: CASSPGLNTGELFF
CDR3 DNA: TGTGCCAGCAGTCCGGGTCTAAACACCGGGGAGCTGTTTTTT

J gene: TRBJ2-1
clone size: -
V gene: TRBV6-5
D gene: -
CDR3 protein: CASSYATYNEQFF
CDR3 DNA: TGTGCCAGCAGTTACGCTACTTACAATGAGCAGTTCTTC

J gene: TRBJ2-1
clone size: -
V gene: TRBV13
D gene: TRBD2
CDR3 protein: CASSLVTSGDNEQFF
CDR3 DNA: TGTGCCAGCAGCTTAGTAACTAGCGGGGACAATGAGCAGTTCTTC

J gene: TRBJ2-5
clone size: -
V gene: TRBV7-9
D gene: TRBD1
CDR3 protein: CASSLAGGSETQYF
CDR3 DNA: TGTGCCAGCAGCCTTGCAGGGGGCTCAGAGACCCAGTACTTC

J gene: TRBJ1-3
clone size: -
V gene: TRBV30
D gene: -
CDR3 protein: CAWSGLPNTIYF
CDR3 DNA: TGTGCCTGGAGTGGACTGCCAAACACCATATATTTT

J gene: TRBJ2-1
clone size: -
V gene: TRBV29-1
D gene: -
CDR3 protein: CSVERQEDYNEQFF
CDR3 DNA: TGCAGCGTTGAAAGACAGGAGGACTACAATGAGCAGTTCTTC

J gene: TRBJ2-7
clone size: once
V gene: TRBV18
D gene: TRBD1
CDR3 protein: CASSPFGGTGRYEQYF
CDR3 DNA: TGTGCCAGCTCACCATTCGGCGGGACAGGGAGGTACGAGCAGTACTTC

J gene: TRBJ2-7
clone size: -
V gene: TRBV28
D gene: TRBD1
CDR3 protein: CASSLSGTGSSYEQYF
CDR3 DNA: TGTGCCAGCAGTTTATCCGGGACAGGGAGCTCCTACGAGCAGTACTTC

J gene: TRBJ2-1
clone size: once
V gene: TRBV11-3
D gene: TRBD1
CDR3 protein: CASSLVAGGAGNEQFF
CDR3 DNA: TGTGCCAGCAGCTTAGTGGCAGGGGGCGCGGGCAATGAGCAGTTCTTC